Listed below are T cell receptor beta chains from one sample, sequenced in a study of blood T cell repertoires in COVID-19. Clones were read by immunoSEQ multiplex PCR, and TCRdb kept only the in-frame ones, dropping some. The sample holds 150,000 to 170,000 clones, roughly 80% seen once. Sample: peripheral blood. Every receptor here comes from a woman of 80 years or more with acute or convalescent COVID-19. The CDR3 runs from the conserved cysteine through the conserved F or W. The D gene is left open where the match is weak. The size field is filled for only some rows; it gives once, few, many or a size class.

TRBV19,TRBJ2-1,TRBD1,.,TGTGCCAGTAGGAGGGACAGGGAAGCTTACAATGAGCAGTTCTTC,CASRRDREAYNEQFF
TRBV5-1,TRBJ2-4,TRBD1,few,TGCGCCAGCAGCCCCCCGGGACAGTCACTAGCCAAAAACATTCAGTACTTC,CASSPPGQSLAKNIQYF
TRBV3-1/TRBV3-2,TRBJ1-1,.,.,TGTGCCAGCAGCCGCCTCCAGGGTAACACTGAAGCTTTCTTT,CASSRLQGNTEAFF
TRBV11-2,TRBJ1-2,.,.,TGTGCCAGCAGCTTAGACGGTGAATATGGCTACACCTTC,CASSLDGEYGYTF
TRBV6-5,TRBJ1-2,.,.,TGTGCCAGCAGTTACTCGACCGCGGGACGGAACTATGGCTACACCTTC,CASSYSTAGRNYGYTF
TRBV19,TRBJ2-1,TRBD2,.,TGTGCCAGTAGTGCGAGCGGGGGGGCCTACAATGAGCAGTTCTTC,CASSASGGAYNEQFF
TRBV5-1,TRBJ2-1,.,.,TGCGCCAGCAGCTTCCCCTTACAGGATGAGCAGTTCTTC,CASSFPLQDEQFF
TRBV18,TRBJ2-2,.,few,TGTGCCAGCTCACCACGGCAGGACACCGGGGAGCTGTTTTTT,CASSPRQDTGELFF
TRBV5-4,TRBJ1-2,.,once,TGTGCCAGCAGCAGGCAGACAGTAGACTATGGCTACACCTTC,CASSRQTVDYGYTF
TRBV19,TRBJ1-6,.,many,TGTGCCAGTAGTATAGAGGCCAGTTCCCAACCAGTTGATTCACCCCTCCACTTT,CASSIEASSQPVDSPLHF
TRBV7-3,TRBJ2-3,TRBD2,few,TGTGCCAGCAGCTCTGGGACTAGCGGGGGGGCGGCTACGCAGTATTTT,CASSSGTSGGAATQYF
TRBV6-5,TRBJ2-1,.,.,TGTGCCAGCATTCCGACTAGAGGGTTGAAGCATGAGCAGTTCTTC,CASIPTRGLKHEQFF
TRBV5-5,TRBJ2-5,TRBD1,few,TGTGCCAGCAGCCTGACAGGGTTCGGAGAGACCCAGTACTTC,CASSLTGFGETQYF
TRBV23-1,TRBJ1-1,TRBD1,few,TGCGCCAGCAGTCAAGGTGGACAGGGGGGCACTGAAGCTTTCTTT,CASSQGGQGGTEAFF
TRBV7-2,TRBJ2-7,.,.,TGTGCCAGCAGCTTAGGGGGAATTACAGGGTCCGAGCAGTACTTC,CASSLGGITGSEQYF
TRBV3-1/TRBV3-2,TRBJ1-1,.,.,TGTGCCAGCAGCCGGGCAGGGGCTAGGACTGAAGCTTTCTTT,CASSRAGARTEAFF
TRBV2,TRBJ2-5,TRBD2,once,TGTGCCAGCGGCATAACTAGCGGCCAAGAGACCCAGTACTTC,CASGITSGQETQYF
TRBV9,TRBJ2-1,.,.,TGTGCCAGCAGCGTTCTAGGTACCACTCAAGCCCATGAGCAGTTCTTC,CASSVLGTTQAHEQFF
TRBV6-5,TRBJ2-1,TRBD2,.,TGTGCCAGCAGATATAGCGGGAGCCCCGGGAATGAGCAGTTCTTC,CASRYSGSPGNEQFF
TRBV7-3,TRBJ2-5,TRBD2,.,TGTGCCAGCAGCTTATCAGCGGGGGGGCAAGAGACCCAGTACTTC,CASSLSAGGQETQYF
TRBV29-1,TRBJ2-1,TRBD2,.,TGCAGCGTTAAGAGCGGGGCCTACAATGAGCAGTTCTTC,CSVKSGAYNEQFF
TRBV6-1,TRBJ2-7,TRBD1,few,TGTGCCAGCAGTGAATATGGGACAGGTATTATCGGCGAGCAGTACTTC,CASSEYGTGIIGEQYF
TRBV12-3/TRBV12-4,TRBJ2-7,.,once,TGTGCCAGCAGTATAAACACAGGTAACGAGCAGTACTTC,CASSINTGNEQYF
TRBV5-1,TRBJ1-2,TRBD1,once,TGCGCCAGCGGGACAGAGTATGGCTACACCTTC,CASGTEYGYTF
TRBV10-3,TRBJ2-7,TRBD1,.,TGTGCCATCAGTGAGTCCGGGACAGGGTCAATCTACGAGCAGTACTTC,CAISESGTGSIYEQYF
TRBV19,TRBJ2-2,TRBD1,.,TGTGCCAGTAGTATAGACCGGACAGGGCGGATCGGGGAGCTGTTTTTT,CASSIDRTGRIGELFF
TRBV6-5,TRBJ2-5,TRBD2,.,TGTGCCAGCAGCCGCCCCGCGGGAGAATGGGAGACCCAGTACTTC,CASSRPAGEWETQYF
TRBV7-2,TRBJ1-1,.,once,TGTGCCAGCAGCCATCGACTGGGACAGAACACTGAAGCTTTCTTT,CASSHRLGQNTEAFF
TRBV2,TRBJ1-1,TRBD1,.,TGTGCCAGCAGTAGGACAGGGGACTTGAACACTGAAGCTTTCTTT,CASSRTGDLNTEAFF